Listed below are T cell receptor beta chains from one sample, sequenced in a study of long-term antiretroviral therapy in people with HIV. Clones were read by immunoSEQ multiplex PCR, and TCRdb kept only the in-frame ones, dropping some. Of roughly 22,000 clones listed, 84% were seen once; the top ten hold 2% to 2.5%. Sequencing used unsorted PBMCs, obtained 3 years after starting antiretroviral therapy. These receptors were obtained from a middle-aged man with HIV. The CDR3 runs from the conserved cysteine through the conserved F or W. The order of the fields is V gene, clone size, J gene, D gene, CDR3 protein, CDR3 DNA. A D gene is named only where the DNA matches it firmly. Not every row has a clone size; where given, it reads once, few, many or a size class.

v_call: TRBV14
clone_size: -
j_call: TRBJ1-3
d_call: -
cdr3_aa: CASSQVHTGNTIYF
cdr3_nt: TGTGCCAGCAGCCAAGTCCACACTGGAAACACCATATATTTT

v_call: TRBV10-2
clone_size: -
j_call: TRBJ2-7
d_call: TRBD2
cdr3_aa: CASSTGGTSSYEQYF
cdr3_nt: TGCGCCAGCAGTACTGGGGGGACTAGCAGCTACGAGCAGTACTTC

v_call: TRBV5-1
clone_size: once
j_call: TRBJ1-2
d_call: -
cdr3_aa: CASSLGGSGYGYTF
cdr3_nt: TGCGCCAGCAGCTTGGGGGGAAGCGGCTATGGCTACACCTTC

v_call: TRBV14
clone_size: -
j_call: TRBJ1-1
d_call: -
cdr3_aa: CASSHLRATEAFF
cdr3_nt: TGTGCCAGCAGCCATCTACGGGCCACTGAAGCTTTCTTT

v_call: TRBV4-3
clone_size: -
j_call: TRBJ2-3
d_call: -
cdr3_aa: CASSPSTTDTQYF
cdr3_nt: TGCGCCAGCAGCCCCAGTACCACAGATACGCAGTATTTT

v_call: TRBV28
clone_size: few
j_call: TRBJ1-2
d_call: TRBD1
cdr3_aa: CASSSPTGDSDGYTF
cdr3_nt: TGTGCCAGCAGTTCACCGACAGGGGACTCGGATGGCTACACCTTC

v_call: TRBV6-5
clone_size: -
j_call: TRBJ1-5
d_call: -
cdr3_aa: CAAGGYNQPQHF
cdr3_nt: TGTGCCGCCGGGGGGTACAATCAGCCCCAGCATTTT

v_call: TRBV13
clone_size: -
j_call: TRBJ1-1
d_call: -
cdr3_aa: CASSSQGFLTEAFF
cdr3_nt: TGTGCCAGCAGCTCGCAGGGTTTTCTCACTGAAGCTTTCTTT

v_call: TRBV4-3
clone_size: -
j_call: TRBJ2-5
d_call: -
cdr3_aa: CASSQGRAPQETQYF
cdr3_nt: TGCGCCAGCAGCCAAGGGCGGGCGCCACAAGAGACCCAGTACTTC

v_call: TRBV19
clone_size: -
j_call: TRBJ1-5
d_call: -
cdr3_aa: CASSITGGPQHF
cdr3_nt: TGTGCCAGTAGTATAACGGGGGGCCCCCAGCATTTT

v_call: TRBV7-8
clone_size: -
j_call: TRBJ2-2
d_call: -
cdr3_aa: CASSLYRTGPNTGELFF
cdr3_nt: TGTGCCAGCAGCTTATATAGAACAGGGCCGAACACCGGGGAGCTGTTTTTT

v_call: TRBV4-3
clone_size: -
j_call: TRBJ2-4
d_call: -
cdr3_aa: CASSPRQPDIQYF
cdr3_nt: TGCGCCAGCAGCCCGCGACAGCCGGACATTCAGTACTTC

v_call: TRBV15
clone_size: -
j_call: TRBJ2-7
d_call: TRBD1
cdr3_aa: CATSRDRTGSSYEQYF
cdr3_nt: TGTGCCACCAGCAGAGATCGGACAGGGAGCTCCTACGAGCAGTACTTC

v_call: TRBV28
clone_size: -
j_call: TRBJ2-7
d_call: -
cdr3_aa: CASSLIRGGYEQYF
cdr3_nt: TGTGCCAGCAGTTTAATAAGAGGGGGCTACGAGCAGTACTTC

v_call: TRBV18
clone_size: -
j_call: TRBJ2-3
d_call: -
cdr3_aa: CASSPAPGGPGDTQYF
cdr3_nt: TGTGCCAGCTCACCCGCCCCGGGGGGCCCCGGAGATACGCAGTATTTT

v_call: TRBV7-9
clone_size: few
j_call: TRBJ2-7
d_call: -
cdr3_aa: CASSSNTYEQYF
cdr3_nt: TGTGCCAGCAGCTCTAACACCTACGAGCAGTACTTC

v_call: TRBV7-2
clone_size: -
j_call: TRBJ2-7
d_call: -
cdr3_aa: CASSPAGAIGSEQYF
cdr3_nt: TGTGCCAGCAGCCCGGCAGGGGCGATTGGATCCGAGCAGTACTTC

v_call: TRBV6-6
clone_size: -
j_call: TRBJ2-7
d_call: -
cdr3_aa: CASSEQQGRREQYF
cdr3_nt: TGTGCCAGCAGCGAACAACAGGGTCGCCGCGAGCAGTACTTC

v_call: TRBV28
clone_size: -
j_call: TRBJ1-5
d_call: -
cdr3_aa: CASSLRLGSGNQPQHF
cdr3_nt: TGTGCCAGCAGTTTGAGATTGGGGAGCGGCAATCAGCCCCAGCATTTT

v_call: TRBV7-2
clone_size: -
j_call: TRBJ2-7
d_call: -
cdr3_aa: CASSLVSGTHEQYF
cdr3_nt: TGTGCCAGCAGCTTAGTGTCTGGAACCCACGAGCAGTACTTC

v_call: TRBV4-3
clone_size: -
j_call: TRBJ2-3
d_call: TRBD2
cdr3_aa: CASSQEGSGGIPDTQYF
cdr3_nt: TGCGCCAGCAGCCAAGAAGGTAGCGGGGGCATCCCGGATACGCAGTATTTT

v_call: TRBV10-3
clone_size: once
j_call: TRBJ2-1
d_call: TRBD2
cdr3_aa: CAIQGTSASSYNEQFF
cdr3_nt: TGTGCCATCCAAGGGACTAGCGCGAGCTCCTACAATGAGCAGTTCTTC

v_call: TRBV4-1
clone_size: -
j_call: TRBJ2-5
d_call: TRBD2
cdr3_aa: CASSPGTSGGETQYF
cdr3_nt: TGCGCCAGCAGCCCCGGGACTAGCGGAGGCGAGACCCAGTACTTC

v_call: TRBV7-8
clone_size: -
j_call: TRBJ2-1
d_call: TRBD2
cdr3_aa: CASSSSPAGGPIWNEQFF
cdr3_nt: TGTGCCAGCAGCTCATCTCCAGCGGGAGGGCCGATTTGGAATGAGCAGTTCTTC

v_call: TRBV6-5
clone_size: -
j_call: TRBJ2-2
d_call: -
cdr3_aa: CASSYSVSNTGELFF
cdr3_nt: TGTGCCAGCAGTTACTCGGTGTCGAACACCGGGGAGCTGTTTTTT

v_call: TRBV7-8
clone_size: -
j_call: TRBJ2-7
d_call: TRBD2
cdr3_aa: CASSPPRPSGGYEQYF
cdr3_nt: TGTGCCAGCAGCCCCCCTCGTCCTAGCGGGGGGTACGAGCAGTACTTC

v_call: TRBV27
clone_size: -
j_call: TRBJ1-2
d_call: -
cdr3_aa: CASSLMRGENYGYTF
cdr3_nt: TGTGCCAGCAGTTTAATGCGGGGTGAGAACTATGGCTACACCTTC

v_call: TRBV30
clone_size: few
j_call: TRBJ1-2
d_call: -
cdr3_aa: CAWSEDSFYGYTF
cdr3_nt: TGTGCCTGGAGTGAGGACAGTTTTTATGGCTACACCTTC

v_call: TRBV28
clone_size: once
j_call: TRBJ2-4
d_call: TRBD2
cdr3_aa: CASSRNPLRLAGYAKNIQYF
cdr3_nt: TGTGCCAGCAGTCGTAATCCCCTTCGACTAGCGGGGTATGCCAAAAACATTCAGTACTTC

v_call: TRBV9
clone_size: few
j_call: TRBJ1-6
d_call: -
cdr3_aa: CASSTQGGNSPLHF
cdr3_nt: TGTGCCAGCAGCACCCAGGGAGGGAATTCACCCCTCCACTTT

v_call: TRBV19
clone_size: -
j_call: TRBJ2-3
d_call: -
cdr3_aa: CASRVSGFTDTQYF
cdr3_nt: TGTGCCAGTAGAGTTAGCGGATTCACAGATACGCAGTATTTT

v_call: TRBV5-5
clone_size: once
j_call: TRBJ1-1
d_call: -
cdr3_aa: CASSGMPNTEAFF
cdr3_nt: TGTGCCAGCAGCGGAATGCCGAACACTGAAGCTTTCTTT

v_call: TRBV6-1
clone_size: -
j_call: TRBJ1-1
d_call: -
cdr3_aa: CASTEATEAFF
cdr3_nt: TGTGCCAGCACCGAGGCCACTGAAGCTTTCTTT

v_call: TRBV5-4
clone_size: -
j_call: TRBJ2-1
d_call: -
cdr3_aa: CASSLAADSYNEQFF
cdr3_nt: TGTGCCAGCAGCTTGGCGGCAGATTCCTACAATGAGCAGTTCTTC

v_call: TRBV7-2
clone_size: -
j_call: TRBJ2-7
d_call: -
cdr3_aa: CASSLVVPYEQYF
cdr3_nt: TGTGCCAGCAGCTTAGTAGTTCCCTACGAGCAGTACTTC

v_call: TRBV18
clone_size: -
j_call: TRBJ2-7
d_call: TRBD1
cdr3_aa: CASSPRDRGPREQYF
cdr3_nt: TGTGCCAGCTCCCCCCGGGACAGGGGCCCCCGGGAGCAGTACTTC

v_call: TRBV4-3
clone_size: -
j_call: TRBJ1-1
d_call: -
cdr3_aa: CASSQGRENTEAFF
cdr3_nt: TGCGCCAGCAGCCAAGGCAGGGAGAACACTGAAGCTTTCTTT